This T cell receptor (beta chain) was recovered during a study of response to subunit inactivated influenza vaccine. MiXCR, run by TCRdb on the RT-PCR reads, gives a single entry per CDR3 protein. The top ten clones hold 9.5% to 13% of a sample with approximately 700,000 distinct CDR3 sequences, about 15% of them seen once. This CDR3 contains 17 residues. The trim removed 2 bases at V and 4 bases at J, leaving 9 bases unmatched. The V gene's germline CDR1 is SGHAT and CDR2 FQNNGV. This chain connects TRBV11-2 to TRBJ2-1, with 9 bases aligning to TRBD1. The sample was PBMCs from blood, taken 11 to 12 days after vaccination. The TCR originated in a middle-aged man who received an inactivated influenza vaccine. The CDR3 nucleotides read TGTGCCAGCAGCTTAACACGACCGGGACAGGGTTACAATGAGCAGTTCTTC. It codes for CASSLTRPGQGYNEQFF.